This T cell receptor beta chain appears in the sequencing data of a study of T cells in Graves' hyperthyroidism and ophthalmopathy (dated by TCRdb to the late 2010s). A note on the overall study: Peripheral blood was collected at initial diagnosis, before any treatment. A discovery cohort of about 96 patients, about 40 with Graves' ophthalmopathy and about 58 with stable Graves' hyperthyroidism, was used to find distinguishing TCR V-J signatures. Prospective prediction of ophthalmopathy was tested in an independent validation cohort of under 20 hyperthyroidism patients and around 16 patients who later progressed to ophthalmopathy. For training and testing, the 80 to 100 patients in the discovery cohort were randomly divided in a 7:3 ratio. In addition, the study compared T-cell repertoires in thyroid tissue and in blood from several Graves' hyperthyroidism patients. Following sampling, methimazole starting at 30 mg daily was given to hyperthyroidism patients, and high-dose intravenous methylprednisolone was given to ophthalmopathy patients. The paper reports TCR Vbeta CDR3 sequencing of some 140 peripheral blood samples: 43 ophthalmopathy, over 70 hyperthyroidism and approximately 17 progressor patients.

Between the V and J ends, shortened by 3 bases and 4 bases respectively, the junction contains 6 bases. The CDR3 holds 13 amino acids from the cysteine to the phenylalanine. The kept DNA is CDR3 alone, 39 bases in frame from the first base. What the authors observed across the whole study: No statistical method was used to set the sample size in advance, and investigators knew the group allocation. Ophthalmopathy was separated from stable hyperthyroidism by a 13 V-J signature model, with over 85% sensitivity and approximately 84% specificity obtained in cross-validation and 80%/75% obtained in testing. In validation, progression to ophthalmopathy was predicted by the model with 65% to 71% sensitivity and just over 72% specificity, a median of approximately 6.5 months before onset. Most expanded thyroid clonotypes (frequency above 0.001) were also found in blood, which suggests that blood repertoires may mirror thyroid immune responses.

The TCR beta CDR3 regions were amplified from the RNA transcripts. The first round of RT-PCR for the TCR CDR3 was performed with the HTBI primer set and the Qiagen OneStep RT-PCR kit. Libraries were constructed in a second round of multiplex PCR, after which size selection and purification were performed. Sequencing of the libraries was done on an Illumina HiSeq2000 using paired-end 100 bp reads. Per the original workflow: SOAPnuke was used to process the raw data, removing reads that contained adapters or uncalled bases, had a mean Phred below 15, or lacked an exact match to the constant primer or identifier. High-quality paired reads were merged using COPE v1.2.5, and each unique nucleotide sequence was defined as a clonotype. MiTCR v1.1 was used to align the clonotypes against IMGT TRBV, TRBD and TRBJ reference segments. Analysis was restricted to V-J combinations with a frequency above 0.0001, which covered just over 98% of repertoires. The TCS score was defined as F50 (clonal expansion) divided by E x V (chaos), with BLOSUM62-based TCRdist calculated between CDR3 peptides within each V-J. Welch's t-statistics and random forest reduced 500 to 650 V-J features to 10 to 15, which were used in a naive Bayes classifier (R e1071). TCRdb reprocessing: public reads trimmed at Q25 with fastp, clones called with MiXCR, in-frame beta chains kept. Rows with a matching CDR3 protein are joined into one entry that keeps the most common DNA and genes. These V and J calls rely on TCRdb rather than the paper's analysis. Within this sample are roughly 380,000 distinct CDR3 sequences, with roughly an eighth of them counted one time only. The ten largest clonotypes hold less than 6.5% of the sample.

Graves' hyperthyroidism was defined as stable when no progression to ophthalmopathy occurred over 18 months of follow-up. The hyperthyroidism patients were between 18 and 65 years old and newly diagnosed, with a disease duration of less than 2 months. Patients with uncontrolled infections, other autoimmune diseases, pregnancy or lactation were excluded. Diagnoses were based on clinical symptoms, serum thyroxine and TRAb, thyroid ultrasound and orbital computed tomography. PBMCs were isolated from roughly 10 ml of fresh peripheral blood by Ficoll-Paque density gradient centrifugation. Total RNA was extracted using Trizol reagent, and RNA quality was assessed on an Agilent 2100 Bioanalyzer. A word on this clonotype: Its antigen remains unidentified. No qualities accompany the bases; no much larger clone lies one base away.

The source of this sequence is a woman in her late teens or twenties with Graves' hyperthyroidism. Sequenced material: blood. Recombination linked TRBV12-3 or TRBV12-4 to TRBJ2-2, with the D segment identity uncertain. The CDR3: CASSLEPTGELFF. The DNA reads TGTGCCAGCAGTTTGGAGCCCACCGGGGAGCTGTTTTTT.